These T cell receptor beta chains were read from a single sample in a study of regulatory T cells in long-lasting Graves disease. TCRdb called the multiplex PCR reads again in MiXCR, with one record for every CDR3 protein. Among roughly 500,000 distinct CDR3 sequences listed, around a fifth were seen once. The material sequenced was peripheral blood mononuclear cells (PBMCs), taken when the disease was refractory, from a patient treated with antithyroid drugs. Receptors were obtained from a female donor with Graves disease. Both conserved end residues are part of each CDR3. A D gene is named only where the DNA matches it firmly. Only part of the rows carry a size: once, few, many, or a class if the clone is expanded.

d_call j_call v_call clone_size cdr3_nt cdr3_aa
- TRBJ1-5 TRBV11-2 many TGTGCCAGCAGCTTAGCCGGATCCAATCAGCCCCAGCATTTT CASSLAGSNQPQHF
- TRBJ1-1 TRBV5-1 many TGCGCCAGCAGGACGGATATGAACACTGAAGCTTTCTTT CASRTDMNTEAFF
- TRBJ1-1 TRBV11-3 many TGTGCCAGCAGCCTTGGACAGTGGGCTGAAGCTTTCTTT CASSLGQWAEAFF
- TRBJ1-4 TRBV11-2 many TGTGCCAGCAGCTTAAACCACCAGACAGCAACTAATGAAAAACTGTTTTTT CASSLNHQTATNEKLFF
- TRBJ2-2 TRBV12-3/TRBV12-4 - TGTGCCAGCATCGGATTAGGCGGCAGGAACACCGGGGAGCTGTTTTTT CASIGLGGRNTGELFF
TRBD1 TRBJ1-4 TRBV9 - TGTGCCAGCAGCGTAGATGGGACAGAACTGTTTTTT CASSVDGTELFF
- TRBJ1-1 TRBV30 - TGTGCCTGGAGTAAGGTGGGCACTGAAGCTTTCTTT CAWSKVGTEAFF
- TRBJ1-2 TRBV9 - TGTGCCAGCGGCGTAGTGCCGGAAGCTAACTATGGCTACACCTTC CASGVVPEANYGYTF
TRBD1 TRBJ2-7 TRBV5-1 - TGCGCCAGCAGCGCCGGGACAGGGTTCTCCTACGAGCAGTACTTC CASSAGTGFSYEQYF
- TRBJ2-4 TRBV6-5 - TGTGCCAGCAGTTCCTACTCAGGAAACATTCAGTACTTC CASSSYSGNIQYF
- TRBJ2-4 TRBV29-1 few TGCAGCGTTGAAGAATGGAAGGGTGCCAAAAACATTCAGTACTTC CSVEEWKGAKNIQYF
TRBD1 TRBJ1-1 TRBV4-1 few TGCGCCAGCAGAAGACAGGGGGGCAACACTGAAGCTTTCTTT CASRRQGGNTEAFF
- TRBJ2-5 TRBV12-3/TRBV12-4 many TGTGCCAGCAGCCGATGGGGGGGGCCGGAGACCCAGTACTTC CASSRWGGPETQYF
TRBD1 TRBJ1-1 TRBV27 few TGTGCCAGCAGACGATGGACCGGGACAGGGGCCACTGAAGCTTTCTTT CASRRWTGTGATEAFF
- TRBJ1-1 TRBV7-2 - TGTGCCAGCAGGGTCGGAGGTATGAACACTGAAGCTTTCTTT CASRVGGMNTEAFF
- TRBJ2-7 TRBV4-3 - TGCGCCAGCAGCCAAACCGGGGGCGTCTACGAGCAGTACTTC CASSQTGGVYEQYF
- TRBJ1-2 TRBV24-1 many TGTGCCACCAGTGCGGAGGGGGACTATGGCTACACCTTC CATSAEGDYGYTF
TRBD1 TRBJ2-7 TRBV15 many TGTGCCACCAGCAGATTGACAGGGGCCTACGAGCAGTACTTC CATSRLTGAYEQYF
- TRBJ2-5 TRBV7-9 - TGTGCCAGCAGCCAGGCCGGGGGATATAAAGAGACCCAGTACTTC CASSQAGGYKETQYF
TRBD1 TRBJ1-2 TRBV28 many TGTGCCAGCAGTTTAGGAATGGAGGGGGCTTGGGGCTACACCTTC CASSLGMEGAWGYTF
- TRBJ1-2 TRBV3-1 many TGTGCCAGCAGCTCGTTCGCGGCCAGCAACTATGGCTACACCTTC CASSSFAASNYGYTF
- TRBJ2-3 TRBV25-1 once TGTGCCAGCAGTGAATTCCCCTTGGATACGCAGTATTTT CASSEFPLDTQYF
- TRBJ1-1 TRBV28 - TGTGCCATAACCGCGAACACTGAAGCTTTCTTT CAITANTEAFF
TRBD1 TRBJ1-1 TRBV4-3 - TGCGCCAGCAGCCAAGTATTACAGGGGGGGACTGAAGCTTTCTTT CASSQVLQGGTEAFF
TRBD1 TRBJ1-1 TRBV18 few TGTGCCAGCTCACCGTCGGACAGGGACACTGAAGCTTTCTTT CASSPSDRDTEAFF
- TRBJ1-1 TRBV30 few TGTGCCTGGAGGGGACAGAACACTGAAGCTTTCTTT CAWRGQNTEAFF
TRBD1 TRBJ1-5 TRBV6-1 many TGTGCCAGCAGTAACGGACAGGGAGGGCCCAATCAGCCCCAGCATTTT CASSNGQGGPNQPQHF
TRBD1 TRBJ1-6 TRBV19 many TGTGCCAGCAGTATTGGACAGGGTAATTCACCCCTCCACTTT CASSIGQGNSPLHF
- TRBJ2-7 TRBV15 - TGTGCCACCAGCAGGGGGGTGGACGGCTCCTACGAGCAGTACTTC CATSRGVDGSYEQYF
- TRBJ2-5 TRBV28 - TGTGCCAGCAGTTTGTACACGAAAGAGACCCAGTACTTC CASSLYTKETQYF
- TRBJ1-3 TRBV5-1 - TGCGCCAGCCAGTCTTTCTCTGGAAACACCATATATTTT CASQSFSGNTIYF
TRBD1 TRBJ1-5 TRBV28 - TGTGCCAGCAGCACCGGGACAGGTAATCAGCCCCAGCATTTT CASSTGTGNQPQHF
- TRBJ2-7 TRBV2 many TGTGCCAGCAGCGGGGGTAAGGGCTACGAGCAGTACTTC CASSGGKGYEQYF
TRBD1 TRBJ1-5 TRBV19 few TGTGCCAGTAGTCTGCACCTGGACAGGGGCAATCAGCCCCAGCATTTT CASSLHLDRGNQPQHF
- TRBJ2-2 TRBV6-5 few TGTGCCAGCAGTTACCGCGGGGAGCTGTTTTTT CASSYRGELFF
TRBD2 TRBJ2-5 TRBV11-2 few TGTGCCAGCAGCCGGAGGGGAGCGGGGGGCCGGGAGACCCAGTACTTC CASSRRGAGGRETQYF
- TRBJ2-7 TRBV7-2 many TGTGCCAGCAGCTTCCGGGCCGAGCAGTACTTC CASSFRAEQYF
TRBD1 TRBJ1-4 TRBV20-1 many TGCAGTGCTTCATACAGGGGGGAAAAACTGTTTTTT CSASYRGEKLFF
- TRBJ2-3 TRBV24-1 - TGTGCCACCAGTGATTCGTTGACGGGGACCACGGATACGCAGTATTTT CATSDSLTGTTDTQYF
- TRBJ2-5 TRBV7-3 - TGTGCCAGCGGCTTAGGCCGGCAAGAGACCCAGTACTTC CASGLGRQETQYF
- TRBJ2-2 TRBV4-3 - TGCGCCAGCAGCCAATCACGAACCGGGGAGCTGTTTTTT CASSQSRTGELFF
TRBD1 TRBJ1-2 TRBV30 - TGTGCCTGGAGGGACAGGGGTGTCGATGGCTACACCTTC CAWRDRGVDGYTF
- TRBJ1-1 TRBV4-1 few TGCGCCAGCAGCCAAGGGGCCAGGGTGAACACTGAAGCTTTCTTT CASSQGARVNTEAFF
- TRBJ2-7 TRBV7-2 few TGTGCCAGCAGCGGGGACACCGTCTACGAGCAGTACTTC CASSGDTVYEQYF
TRBD1 TRBJ2-7 TRBV30 - TGTGCCTGGAGCGGGGACAGAGCGAGCGAGCAGTACTTC CAWSGDRASEQYF
- TRBJ2-7 TRBV3-1 - TGTGCCAGCAGCAACAGGGAAGGCTCCTACGAGCAGTACTTC CASSNREGSYEQYF
- TRBJ1-6 TRBV7-6 few TGTGCCAGCAGCTTGGCCAGCTTGGCCAATTCACCCCTCCACTTT CASSLASLANSPLHF
- TRBJ2-6 TRBV7-2 many TGTGCCAGCAGCCCCGAGCGAGCTGGGGCCAACGTCCTGACTTTC CASSPERAGANVLTF
TRBD2 TRBJ2-7 TRBV20-1 many TGCAGTGCTCGGACTAGCCCCTACGAGCAGTACTTC CSARTSPYEQYF
TRBD1 TRBJ1-1 TRBV19 few TGTGCCAGTAAACATCTGGCAGGGGGGTTGAACACTGAAGCTTTCTTT CASKHLAGGLNTEAFF
- TRBJ2-7 TRBV7-8 - TGTGCCAGCAGCTCCGCCTTTATGGGAGAGGGCGAGCAGTACTTC CASSSAFMGEGEQYF
- TRBJ2-7 TRBV2 many TGTGCCAGCAGACCTGTCCGGGACGGAGTAATCTACGAGCAGTACTTC CASRPVRDGVIYEQYF
TRBD1 TRBJ1-6 TRBV5-1 few TGCGCCAGCAGCCTGGGGGACAGCTCCTATAATTCACCCCTCCACTTT CASSLGDSSYNSPLHF
- TRBJ1-5 TRBV30 few TGTGCCTGGTCGCTGGACAGTCGAACTCGACAGCCCCAGCATTTT CAWSLDSRTRQPQHF
- TRBJ1-4 TRBV7-8 many TGTGCCAGCAGCTTAGCGCGGGTACCTGCAACTAATGAAAAACTGTTTTTT CASSLARVPATNEKLFF
- TRBJ1-1 TRBV15 many TGTGCCACCAGCAGAGATAAGAGGAGCGGGGAAGCTTTCTTT CATSRDKRSGEAFF
- TRBJ1-1 TRBV29-1 - TGCAGCGTTGGGGGGTCGGGTACTGAAGCTTTCTTT CSVGGSGTEAFF
TRBD1 TRBJ1-4 TRBV2 many TGTGCCAGCCAAAGAGAACAGGGGCACGAAAAACTGTTTTTT CASQREQGHEKLFF
- TRBJ1-3 TRBV6-5 - TGTGCCAGCAGTTACTCGACAGACTCTGGAAACACCATATATTTT CASSYSTDSGNTIYF
- TRBJ2-6 TRBV19 - TGTGCCAGTAGTATAGATCGAGCGAGCTCTGGGGCCAACGTCCTGACTTTC CASSIDRASSGANVLTF